This is a list of T cell receptor beta chains from one sample in a study of OX40 agonist ivuxolimab in advanced cancers. Generated by immunoSEQ multiplex PCR, the TCRdb table keeps only in-frame clones and is missing some. The table shows approximately 44,000 clones, with about 80% occurring only once. Sequences were derived from CD4+ or CD8+ T cells sorted from blood, sampled in a trial of the OX40 agonist ivuxolimab. The source of these receptors is an adult with an advanced solid tumor such as melanoma, head and neck, liver or kidney cancer. Both conserved end residues are part of each CDR3.

v_gene	j_gene	CDR3aa
TRBV7-2	TRBJ2-2	CASSLTSGSGTGELFF
TRBV28	TRBJ2-5	CASSFLGTGTQETQYF
TRBV7-2	TRBJ2-3	CASSDRVSDTQYF
TRBV10-1	TRBJ2-1	CASSERGTSRGNEQFF
TRBV5-1	TRBJ2-7	CASSLDILGEQYF
TRBV7-9	TRBJ2-3	CASSLKDTQYF
TRBV6-6	TRBJ2-7	CASSYPGTSYEQYF
TRBV28	TRBJ2-2	CASTFRQHTGELFF
TRBV28	TRBJ1-2	CASLRGRPGQRLSSYTF
TRBV10-3	TRBJ2-7	CAISRDILGEQYF
TRBV7-2	TRBJ1-1	CASLGPPGTEAFF